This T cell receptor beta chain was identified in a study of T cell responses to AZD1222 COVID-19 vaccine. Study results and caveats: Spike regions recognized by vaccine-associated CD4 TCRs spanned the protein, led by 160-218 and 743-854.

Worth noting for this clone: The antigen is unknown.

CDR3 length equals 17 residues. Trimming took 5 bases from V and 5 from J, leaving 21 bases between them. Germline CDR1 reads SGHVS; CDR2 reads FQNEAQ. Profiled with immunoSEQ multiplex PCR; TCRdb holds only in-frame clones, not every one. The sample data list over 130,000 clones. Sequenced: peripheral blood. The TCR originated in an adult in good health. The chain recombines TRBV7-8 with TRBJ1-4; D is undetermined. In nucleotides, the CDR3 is TGTGCCAGCAGCCCCTCAGAGGTGGGCAGGATCAATGAAAAACTGTTTTTT. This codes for CASSPSEVGRINEKLFF.